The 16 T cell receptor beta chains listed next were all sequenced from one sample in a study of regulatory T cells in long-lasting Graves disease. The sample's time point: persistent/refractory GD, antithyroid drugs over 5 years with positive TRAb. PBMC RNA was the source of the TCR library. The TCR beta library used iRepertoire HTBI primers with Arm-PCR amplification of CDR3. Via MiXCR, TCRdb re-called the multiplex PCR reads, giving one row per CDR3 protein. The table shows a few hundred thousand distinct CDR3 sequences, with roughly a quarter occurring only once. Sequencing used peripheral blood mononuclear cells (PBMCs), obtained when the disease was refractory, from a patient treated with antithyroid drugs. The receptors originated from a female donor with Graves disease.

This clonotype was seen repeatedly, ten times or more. The CDR3 DNA reads as TGTGCCAGCAGGGTCTCAGGGCCTAATGAAAAACTGTTTTTT. Translated: CASRVSGPNEKLFF. The chain has TRBV2 and TRBJ1-4, with D possibly being TRBD1 (5 bases). The CDR3 spans 14 residues. Trimming pared 6 bases from V and 3 bases from J, leaving 11 bases between. CDR1 SNHLY and CDR2 FYNNEI come from the germline V gene.

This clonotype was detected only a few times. CDR3 in amino acids: CASSLIGSEQYF. Written as DNA, the CDR3 is TGTGCCAGCAGTTTAATTGGCAGCGAGCAGTACTTC. The chain carries TRBV12-3 or TRBV12-4 and TRBJ2-7; D uncertain. The CDR3 length is 12 residues. Trimming left V 2 bases short and J 6 bases short, with 8 bases between.

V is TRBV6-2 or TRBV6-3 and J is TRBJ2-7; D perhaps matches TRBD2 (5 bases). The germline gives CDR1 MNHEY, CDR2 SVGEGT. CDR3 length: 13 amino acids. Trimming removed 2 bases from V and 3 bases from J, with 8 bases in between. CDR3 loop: CASSYDGGYEQYF. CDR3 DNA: TGTGCCAGCAGTTACGACGGAGGCTACGAGCAGTACTTC.

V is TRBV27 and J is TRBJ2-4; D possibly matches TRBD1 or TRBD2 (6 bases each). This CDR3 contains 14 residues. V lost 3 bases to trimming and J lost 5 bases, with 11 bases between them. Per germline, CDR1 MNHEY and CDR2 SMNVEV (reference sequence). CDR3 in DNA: TGTGCCAGCAGTTTTGGGGGGCGCGAAAACATTCAGTACTTC. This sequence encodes CASSFGGRENIQYF.

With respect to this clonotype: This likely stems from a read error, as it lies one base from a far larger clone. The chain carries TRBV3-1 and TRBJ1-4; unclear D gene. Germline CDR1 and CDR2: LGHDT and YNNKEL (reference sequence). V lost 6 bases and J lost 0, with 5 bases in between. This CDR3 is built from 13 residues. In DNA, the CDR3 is TGTGCCAGCAGAGACACAACTAATGAAAAACTGTTTTTT. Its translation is CASRDTTNEKLFF.

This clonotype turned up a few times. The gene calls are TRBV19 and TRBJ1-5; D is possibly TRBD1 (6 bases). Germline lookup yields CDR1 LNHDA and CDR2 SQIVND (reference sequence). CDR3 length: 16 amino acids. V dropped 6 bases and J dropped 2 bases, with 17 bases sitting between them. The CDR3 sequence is CASSNEGGWRNQPQHF. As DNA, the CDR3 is TGTGCCAGTAGCAATGAGGGGGGATGGCGCAATCAGCCCCAGCATTTT.

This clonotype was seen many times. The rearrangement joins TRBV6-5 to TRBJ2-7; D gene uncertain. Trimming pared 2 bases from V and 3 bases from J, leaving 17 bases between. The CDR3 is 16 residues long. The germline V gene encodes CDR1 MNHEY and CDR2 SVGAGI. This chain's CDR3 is CASSYIVSAKLYEQYF. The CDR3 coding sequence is TGTGCCAGCAGTTACATAGTCAGCGCAAAACTCTACGAGCAGTACTTC.

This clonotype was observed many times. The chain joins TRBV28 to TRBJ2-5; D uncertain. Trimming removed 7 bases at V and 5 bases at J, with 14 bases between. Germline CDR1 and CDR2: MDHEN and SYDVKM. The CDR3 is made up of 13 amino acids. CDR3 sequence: CASNSSPRETQYF. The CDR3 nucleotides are TGTGCCAGCAACTCGTCCCCCCGGGAGACCCAGTACTTC.

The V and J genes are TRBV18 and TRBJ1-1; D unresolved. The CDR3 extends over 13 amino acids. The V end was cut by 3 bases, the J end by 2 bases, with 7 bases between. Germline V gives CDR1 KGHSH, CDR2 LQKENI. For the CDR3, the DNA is TGTGCCAGCTCACCGCCCGCTAACACTGAAGCTTTCTTT. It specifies CASSPPANTEAFF.

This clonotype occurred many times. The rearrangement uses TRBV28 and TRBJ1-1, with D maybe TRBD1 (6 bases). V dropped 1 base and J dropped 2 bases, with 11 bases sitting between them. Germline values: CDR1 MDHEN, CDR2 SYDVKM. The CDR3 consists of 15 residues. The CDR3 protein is CASSLFKGVNTEAFF. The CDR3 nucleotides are TGTGCCAGCAGTTTATTTAAGGGGGTTAACACTGAAGCTTTCTTT.

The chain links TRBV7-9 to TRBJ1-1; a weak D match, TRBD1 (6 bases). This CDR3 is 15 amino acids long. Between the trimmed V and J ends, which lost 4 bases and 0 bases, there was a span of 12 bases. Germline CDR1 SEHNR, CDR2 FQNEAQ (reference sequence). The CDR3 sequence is CASSSYRDLNTEAFF. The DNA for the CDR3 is TGTGCCAGCAGCTCCTACAGGGATTTGAACACTGAAGCTTTCTTT.

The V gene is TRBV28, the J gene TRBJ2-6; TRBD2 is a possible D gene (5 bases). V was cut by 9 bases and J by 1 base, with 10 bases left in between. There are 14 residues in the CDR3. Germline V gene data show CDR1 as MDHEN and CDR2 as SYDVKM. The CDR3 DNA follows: TGTGCCAGGGACTCCCTATCTGGGGCCAACGTCCTGACTTTC. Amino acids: CARDSLSGANVLTF. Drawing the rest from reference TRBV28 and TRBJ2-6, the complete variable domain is DVKVTQSSRYLVKRTGEKVFLECVQDMDHENMFWYRQDPGLGLRLIYFSYDVKMKEKGDIPEGYSVSREKKERFSLILESASTNQTSMYLCARDSLSGANVLTFGAGSRLTVL.

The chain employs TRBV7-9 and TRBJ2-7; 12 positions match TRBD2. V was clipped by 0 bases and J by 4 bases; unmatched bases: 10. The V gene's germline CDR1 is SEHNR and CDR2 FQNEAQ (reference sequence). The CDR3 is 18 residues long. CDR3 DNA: TGTGCCAGCAGCTTAGCGGTCGGGCTAGCGGGAGGGCCATACGAGCAGTACTTC. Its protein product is CASSLAVGLAGGPYEQYF. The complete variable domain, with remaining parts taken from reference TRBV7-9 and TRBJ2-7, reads DTGVSQNPRHKITKRGQNVTFRCDPISEHNRLYWYRQTLGQGPEFLTYFQNEAQLEKSRLLSDRFSAERPKGSFSTLEIQRTEQGDSAMYLCASSLAVGLAGGPYEQYFGPGTRLTVT.

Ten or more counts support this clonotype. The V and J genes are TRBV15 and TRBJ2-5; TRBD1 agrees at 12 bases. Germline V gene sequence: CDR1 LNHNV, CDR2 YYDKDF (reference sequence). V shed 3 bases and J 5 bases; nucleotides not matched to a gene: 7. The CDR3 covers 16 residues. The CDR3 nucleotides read TGTGCCACCAGCAGGGAAGGGACAGGGGGCTGGGAGACCCAGTACTTC. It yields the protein CATSREGTGGWETQYF.

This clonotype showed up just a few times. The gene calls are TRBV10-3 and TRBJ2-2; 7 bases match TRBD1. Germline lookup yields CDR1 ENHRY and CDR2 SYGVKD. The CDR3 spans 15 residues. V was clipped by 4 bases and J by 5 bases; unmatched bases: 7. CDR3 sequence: CAISGQGGLTGELFF. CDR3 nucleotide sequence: TGTGCCATCAGTGGACAGGGCGGGTTGACCGGGGAGCTGTTTTTT.

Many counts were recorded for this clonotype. The CDR3 DNA is TGTGCCAGCAGCGCAGACGTGGGAGCTTTCTTT. Amino acid sequence: CASSADVGAFF. The rearrangement links TRBV28 to TRBJ1-1, with unresolved D. The CDR3 is 11 amino acids. Germline CDR1 MDHEN, CDR2 SYDVKM. The V and J ends lost 6 bases and 10 bases respectively, with 12 bases between them.